This section outlines one T cell receptor (beta chain) sequence together with its context. Assay: immunoSEQ multiplex PCR; the TCRdb copy retains only in-frame clones and omits some. The sample gives 250,000 to 350,000 clones, 91% of which show up once; about 2% is in the top ten. This sample was taken from a study of blood T cell repertoires in COVID-19. This TCR derives from a young woman with COVID-19, enrolled during active disease. What was sequenced was peripheral blood.

The CDR3 coding sequence is TGTGCCAGCAGCCATAGGACAGGGCGGACTGAAGCTTTCTTT. Residues: CASSHRTGRTEAFF. The V call is TRBV6-5, the J call TRBJ1-1, with 8 nucleotides matching TRBD1. The CDR3 is 14 residues long. V gave up 6 bases and J gave up 5 bases; unmatched junction bases: 8. Germline V gives CDR1 MNHEY, CDR2 SVGAGI.